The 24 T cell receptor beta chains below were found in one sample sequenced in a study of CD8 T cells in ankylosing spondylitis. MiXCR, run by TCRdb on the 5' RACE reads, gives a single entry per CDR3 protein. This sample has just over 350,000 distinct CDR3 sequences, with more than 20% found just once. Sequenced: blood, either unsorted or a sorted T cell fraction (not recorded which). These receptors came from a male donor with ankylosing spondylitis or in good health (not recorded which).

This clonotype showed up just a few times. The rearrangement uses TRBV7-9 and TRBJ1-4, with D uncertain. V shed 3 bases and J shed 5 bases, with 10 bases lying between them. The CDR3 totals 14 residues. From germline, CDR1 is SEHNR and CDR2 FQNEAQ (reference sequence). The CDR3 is CASSFGGRNEKLFF. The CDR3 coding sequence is TGTGCCAGCAGCTTTGGCGGGCGAAATGAAAAACTGTTTTTT.

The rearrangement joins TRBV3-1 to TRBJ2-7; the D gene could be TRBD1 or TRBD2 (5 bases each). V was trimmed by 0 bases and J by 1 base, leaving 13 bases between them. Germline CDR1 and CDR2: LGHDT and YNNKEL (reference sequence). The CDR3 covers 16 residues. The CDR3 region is CASSQDPGAGSYEQYF. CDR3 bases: TGTGCCAGCAGCCAAGATCCCGGGGCTGGGTCCTACGAGCAGTACTTC.

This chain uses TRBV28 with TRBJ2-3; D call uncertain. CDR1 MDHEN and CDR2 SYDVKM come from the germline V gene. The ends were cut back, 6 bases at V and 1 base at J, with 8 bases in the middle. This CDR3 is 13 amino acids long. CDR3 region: CASRGIGTDTQYF. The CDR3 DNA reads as TGTGCCAGCAGGGGAATCGGCACAGATACGCAGTATTTT.

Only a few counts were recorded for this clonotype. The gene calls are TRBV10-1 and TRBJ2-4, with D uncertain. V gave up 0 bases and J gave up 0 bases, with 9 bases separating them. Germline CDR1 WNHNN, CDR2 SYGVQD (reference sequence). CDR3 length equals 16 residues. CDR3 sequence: CASSESTHPAKNIQYF. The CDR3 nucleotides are TGCGCCAGCAGTGAGTCGACTCACCCAGCCAAAAACATTCAGTACTTC.

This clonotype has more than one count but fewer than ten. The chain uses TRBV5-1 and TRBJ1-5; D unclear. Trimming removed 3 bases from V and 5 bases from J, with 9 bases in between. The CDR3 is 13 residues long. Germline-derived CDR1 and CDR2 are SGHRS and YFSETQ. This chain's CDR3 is CASSSEQDQPQHF. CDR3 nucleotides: TGCGCCAGCAGCTCCGAACAAGATCAGCCCCAGCATTTT.

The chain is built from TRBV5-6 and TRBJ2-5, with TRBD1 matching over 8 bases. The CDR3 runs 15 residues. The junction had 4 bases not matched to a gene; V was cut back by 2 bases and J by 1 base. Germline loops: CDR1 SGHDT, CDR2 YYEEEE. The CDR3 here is CASSLVGTGQETQYF. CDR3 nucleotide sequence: TGTGCCAGCAGCTTAGTGGGGACAGGCCAAGAGACCCAGTACTTC.

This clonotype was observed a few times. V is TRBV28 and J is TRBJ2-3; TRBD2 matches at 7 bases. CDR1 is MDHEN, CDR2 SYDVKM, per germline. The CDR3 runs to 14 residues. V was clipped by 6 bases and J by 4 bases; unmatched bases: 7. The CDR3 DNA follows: TGTGCCAGCAGCTATGGGGCGGGGGCAGATACGCAGTATTTT. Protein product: CASSYGAGADTQYF.

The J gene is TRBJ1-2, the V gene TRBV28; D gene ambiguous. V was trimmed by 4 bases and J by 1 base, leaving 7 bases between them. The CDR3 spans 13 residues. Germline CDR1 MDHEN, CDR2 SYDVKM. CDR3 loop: CASSSPVNYGYTF. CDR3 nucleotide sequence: TGTGCCAGCAGTTCTCCCGTTAACTATGGCTACACCTTC.

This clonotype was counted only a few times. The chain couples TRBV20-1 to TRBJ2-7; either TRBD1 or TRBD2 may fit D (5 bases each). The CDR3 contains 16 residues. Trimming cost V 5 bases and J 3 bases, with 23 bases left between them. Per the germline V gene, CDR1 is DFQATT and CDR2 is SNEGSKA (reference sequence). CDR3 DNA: TGCAGTGCTTGGGGCCGGGGTGGGGACGGCCTCTACGAGCAGTACTTC. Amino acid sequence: CSAWGRGGDGLYEQYF.

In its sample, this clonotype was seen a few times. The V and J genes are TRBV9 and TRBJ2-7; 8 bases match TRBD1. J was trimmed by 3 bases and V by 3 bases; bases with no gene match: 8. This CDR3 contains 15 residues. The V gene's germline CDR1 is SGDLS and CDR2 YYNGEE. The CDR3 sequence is CASSAGTGVFYEQYF. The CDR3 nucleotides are TGTGCCAGCAGCGCCGGGACAGGAGTTTTCTACGAGCAGTACTTC.

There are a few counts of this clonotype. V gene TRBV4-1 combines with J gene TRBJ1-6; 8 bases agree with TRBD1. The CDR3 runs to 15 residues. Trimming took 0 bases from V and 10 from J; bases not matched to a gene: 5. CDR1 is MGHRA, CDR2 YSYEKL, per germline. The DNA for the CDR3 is TGCGCCAGCAGCCAAGAATTCGACAGGGGCTCACCCCTCCACTTT. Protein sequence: CASSQEFDRGSPLHF.

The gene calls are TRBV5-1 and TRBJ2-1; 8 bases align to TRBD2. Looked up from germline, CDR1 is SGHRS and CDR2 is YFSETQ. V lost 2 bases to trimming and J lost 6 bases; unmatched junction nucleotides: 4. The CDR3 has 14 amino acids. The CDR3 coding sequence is TGCGCCAGCAGCTTAGCGGGGGTGTTCAATGAGCAGTTCTTC. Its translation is CASSLAGVFNEQFF. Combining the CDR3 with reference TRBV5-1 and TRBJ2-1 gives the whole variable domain KAGVTQTPRYLIKTRGQQVTLSCSPISGHRSVSWYQQTPGQGLQFLFEYFSETQRNKGNFPGRFSGRQFSNSRSEMNVSTLELGDSALYLCASSLAGVFNEQFFGPGTRLTVL.

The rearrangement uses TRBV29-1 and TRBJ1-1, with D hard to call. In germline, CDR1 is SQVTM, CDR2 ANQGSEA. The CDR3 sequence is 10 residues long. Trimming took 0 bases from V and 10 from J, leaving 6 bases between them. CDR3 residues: CSVEEVRAFF. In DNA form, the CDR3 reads TGCAGCGTTGAAGAAGTTCGAGCTTTCTTT.

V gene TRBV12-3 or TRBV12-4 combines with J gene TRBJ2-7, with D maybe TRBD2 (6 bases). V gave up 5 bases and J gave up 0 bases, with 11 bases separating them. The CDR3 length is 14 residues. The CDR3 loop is CASSAGGVSYEQYF. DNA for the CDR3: TGTGCCAGCAGTGCGGGCGGGGTCTCCTACGAGCAGTACTTC.

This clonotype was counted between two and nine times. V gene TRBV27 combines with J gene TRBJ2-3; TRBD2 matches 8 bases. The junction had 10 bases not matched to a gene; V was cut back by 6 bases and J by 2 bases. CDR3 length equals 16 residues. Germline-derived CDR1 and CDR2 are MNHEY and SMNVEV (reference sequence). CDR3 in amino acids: CASRKIAGKATDTQYF. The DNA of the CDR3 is TGTGCCAGCAGAAAAATAGCGGGGAAGGCCACAGATACGCAGTATTTT.

The CDR3 spells CASSLSLSYNEQFF. As DNA, the CDR3 is TGCGCCAGCAGCTTGTCACTGAGCTACAATGAGCAGTTCTTC. The rearrangement links TRBV5-1 to TRBJ2-1; D remains unclear. The germline gives CDR1 SGHRS, CDR2 YFSETQ. There are 14 residues in the CDR3. V shed 1 base and J shed 3 bases, with 8 bases lying between them.

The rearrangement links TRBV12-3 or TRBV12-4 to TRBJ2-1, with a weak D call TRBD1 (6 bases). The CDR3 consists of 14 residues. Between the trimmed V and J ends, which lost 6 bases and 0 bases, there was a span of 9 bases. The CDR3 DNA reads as TGTGCCAGCAGCCGGACAGTCTCCTACAATGAGCAGTTCTTC. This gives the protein CASSRTVSYNEQFF.

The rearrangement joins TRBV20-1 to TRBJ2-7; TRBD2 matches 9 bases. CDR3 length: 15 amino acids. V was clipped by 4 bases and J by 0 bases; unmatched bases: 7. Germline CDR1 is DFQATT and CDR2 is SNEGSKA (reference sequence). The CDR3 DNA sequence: TGCAGTGCTATTGTCCCTAGCGGGGCCTCCTACGAGCAGTACTTC. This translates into CSAIVPSGASYEQYF.

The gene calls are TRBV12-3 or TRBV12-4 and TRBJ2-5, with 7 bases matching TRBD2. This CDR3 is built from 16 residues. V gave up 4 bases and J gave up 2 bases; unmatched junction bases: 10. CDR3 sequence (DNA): TGTGCCAGCAGTTATCGACTAGCTGGAGAACAAGAGACCCAGTACTTC. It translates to CASSYRLAGEQETQYF.

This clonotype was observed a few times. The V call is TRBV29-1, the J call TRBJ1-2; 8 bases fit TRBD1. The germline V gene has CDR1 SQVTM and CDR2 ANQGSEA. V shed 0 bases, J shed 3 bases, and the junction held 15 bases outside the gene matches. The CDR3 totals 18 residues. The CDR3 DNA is TGCAGCGTTGAAGATCTCTTAGGGGGGGACAGGATCTACTATGGCTACACCTTC. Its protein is CSVEDLLGGDRIYYGYTF.

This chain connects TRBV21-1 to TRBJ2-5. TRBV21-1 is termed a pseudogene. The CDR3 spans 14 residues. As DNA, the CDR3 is TGTGCCAGCAGCAAAGTAGGGATCGGGCAGACCCAGTACTTC. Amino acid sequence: CASSKVGIGQTQYF.

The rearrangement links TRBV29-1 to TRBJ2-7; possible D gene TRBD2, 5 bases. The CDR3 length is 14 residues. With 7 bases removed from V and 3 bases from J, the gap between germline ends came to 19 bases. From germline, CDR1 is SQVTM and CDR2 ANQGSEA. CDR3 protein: CSAKNEGIGYEQYF. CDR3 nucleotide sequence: TGCAGCGCAAAGAACGAGGGAATAGGCTACGAGCAGTACTTC.

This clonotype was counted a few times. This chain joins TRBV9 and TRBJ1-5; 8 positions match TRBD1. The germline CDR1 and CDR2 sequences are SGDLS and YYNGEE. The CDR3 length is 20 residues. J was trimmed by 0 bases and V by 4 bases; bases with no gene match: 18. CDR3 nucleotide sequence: TGTGCCAGCAGCACATTCCAAGACAGGGGCGACCAAAATAGCAATCAGCCCCAGCATTTT. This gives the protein CASSTFQDRGDQNSNQPQHF.

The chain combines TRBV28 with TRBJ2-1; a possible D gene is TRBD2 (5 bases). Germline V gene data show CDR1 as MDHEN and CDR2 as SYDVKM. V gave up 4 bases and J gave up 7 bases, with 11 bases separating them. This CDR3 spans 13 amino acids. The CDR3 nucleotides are TGTGCCAGCAGTTCTCGGACGGGAAATGAGCAGTTCTTC. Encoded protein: CASSSRTGNEQFF.